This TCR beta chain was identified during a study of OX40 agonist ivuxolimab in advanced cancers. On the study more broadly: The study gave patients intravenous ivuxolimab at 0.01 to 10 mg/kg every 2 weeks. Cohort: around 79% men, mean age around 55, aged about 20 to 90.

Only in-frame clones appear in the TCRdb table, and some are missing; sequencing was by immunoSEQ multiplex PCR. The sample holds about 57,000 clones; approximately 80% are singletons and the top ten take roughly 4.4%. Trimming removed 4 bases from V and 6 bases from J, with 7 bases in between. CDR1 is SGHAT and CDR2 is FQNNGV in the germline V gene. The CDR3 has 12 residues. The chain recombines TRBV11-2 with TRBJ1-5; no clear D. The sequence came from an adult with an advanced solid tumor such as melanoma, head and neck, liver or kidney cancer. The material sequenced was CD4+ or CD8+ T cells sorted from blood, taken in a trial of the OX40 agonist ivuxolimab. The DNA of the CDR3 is TGTGCCAGCAGCTCGCCCGGTCAGCCCCAGCATTTT. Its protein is CASSSPGQPQHF.